This T cell receptor beta chain stems from a study of T cell repertoires in cytomegalovirus infection. TCRdb reprocessed the reads via MiXCR and lists one record per CDR3 protein. This table holds some 920,000 distinct CDR3 sequences, roughly 30% found once. The CDR3 length is 16 residues. The V gene's germline CDR1 is LNHNV and CDR2 YYDKDF (reference sequence). Trimming removed 0 bases from V and 6 bases from J; junction bases left unmatched: 5. Concerning this clonotype: The antigen is unknown.

The specimen comprised cultured CD8+ T cells from PBMCs, sampled from culture after CMV antigen stimulation. This clonotype was obtained from a human donor in good health (CMV status not recorded). Some clones in this sample may be carry-over from other donors' samples. The chain combines TRBV15 with TRBJ2-3; 11 nucleotides match TRBD2. The CDR3 sequence is CATSRERASGGDTQYF. The CDR3 DNA reads as TGTGCCACCAGCAGAGAACGGGCTAGCGGGGGGGATACGCAGTATTTT.